These T cell receptor beta chains were read from a single sample in a study of T cell repertoires in cytomegalovirus infection. TCRdb itself ran the reads through MiXCR, one entry per CDR3 protein. Of about 490,000 distinct CDR3 sequences listed, 15% to 20% are singletons. Source material: CD8+ T cells from PBMCs. These receptors were collected from a human donor in good health (CMV status not recorded). Some clones in this sample may be carry-over from other donors' samples. CDR3s include the opening cysteine and the closing phenylalanine or tryptophan. D genes are given only for firm matches. Size values are once, few and many counts, or a class for expanded clones, and some rows have none.

cdr3_length	d_call	j_call	clone_size	v_call	cdr3_aa	cdr3_nt
16	TRBD1	TRBJ2-3	few	TRBV19	CASSKDRGEGTDTQYF	TGTGCCAGTAGTAAAGACAGGGGAGAAGGCACAGATACGCAGTATTTT
15	NA	TRBJ1-1	few	TRBV5-1	CASSNDSRMNTEAFF	TGCGCCAGCAGCAACGACAGCAGGATGAACACTGAAGCTTTCTTT
16	NA	TRBJ1-1	few	TRBV28	CASSPSAGRLNTEAFF	TGTGCCAGCAGTCCGTCAGCGGGGCGTTTGAACACTGAAGCTTTCTTT
16	NA	TRBJ2-7	NA	TRBV15	CATSRAGGGGSYEQYF	TGTGCCACCAGCCGAGCGGGCGGCGGAGGGTCCTACGAGCAGTACTTC
14	NA	TRBJ2-7	NA	TRBV15	CATTPGAGDYEQYF	TGTGCCACCACCCCGGGAGCTGGGGACTACGAGCAGTACTTC
13	NA	TRBJ1-1	NA	TRBV27	CASNSAPNTEAFF	TGTGCCAGCAACTCAGCCCCGAACACTGAAGCTTTCTTT
17	NA	TRBJ1-6	NA	TRBV20-1	CSAREATATDYNSPLHF	TGCAGTGCTAGAGAGGCGACAGCAACCGACTATAATTCACCCCTCCACTTT
16	TRBD2	TRBJ2-7	NA	TRBV5-5	CASSLAPGLVAYEQYF	TGTGCCAGCAGCTTGGCCCCGGGACTAGTCGCCTACGAGCAGTACTTC
14	NA	TRBJ2-5	many	TRBV19	CASSFRGYQETQYF	TGTGCCAGTAGCTTCAGGGGATACCAAGAGACCCAGTACTTC
14	NA	TRBJ2-1	NA	TRBV27	CASSDHLSYNEQFF	TGTGCCAGCAGCGACCACCTCTCCTACAATGAGCAGTTCTTC
16	NA	TRBJ1-1	many	TRBV4-1	CASSQEIGQGRTEAFF	TGCGCCAGCAGCCAAGAAATAGGGCAGGGCCGGACTGAAGCTTTCTTT
17	NA	TRBJ1-2	NA	TRBV9	CASSVGDGHGGNYGYTF	TGTGCCAGCAGCGTAGGAGACGGACACGGCGGTAACTATGGCTACACCTTC
14	TRBD2	TRBJ2-2	many	TRBV7-2	CASSFGLATGELFF	TGTGCCAGCAGCTTCGGACTAGCAACCGGGGAGCTGTTTTTT
16	NA	TRBJ2-3	many	TRBV11-2	CASSFEGDIITDTQYF	TGTGCCAGCAGCTTTGAGGGGGACATCATCACAGATACGCAGTATTTT
15	NA	TRBJ2-7	NA	TRBV11-1	CASSWGRVTPYEQYF	TGTGCCAGCAGCTGGGGCAGGGTGACTCCTTACGAGCAGTACTTC
10	NA	TRBJ1-2	few	TRBV19	CASRRGGYTF	TGTGCCAGTAGGAGGGGTGGCTACACCTTC
14	NA	TRBJ2-1	NA	TRBV28	CASSPFGENNEQFF	TGTGCCAGCAGTCCCTTTGGCGAGAACAATGAGCAGTTCTTC
15	NA	TRBJ2-2	few	TRBV4-1	CASSQRGPNTGELFF	TGCGCCAGCAGCCAAAGAGGGCCGAACACCGGGGAGCTGTTTTTT
17	TRBD1	TRBJ1-4	few	TRBV5-1	CASSFYASGQGTEKLFF	TGCGCCAGCAGCTTTTACGCTTCGGGACAGGGGACTGAAAAACTGTTTTTT
17	TRBD2	TRBJ2-2	many	TRBV11-3	CASSLDGLAGATGELFF	TGTGCCAGCAGCTTAGACGGACTAGCGGGAGCCACCGGGGAGCTGTTTTTT
13	NA	TRBJ2-7	NA	TRBV28	CASISRTAYEQYF	TGTGCCAGCATCAGCCGGACCGCCTACGAGCAGTACTTC
16	NA	TRBJ2-1	many	TRBV12-3/TRBV12-4	CASSSPEGSSYNEQFF	TGTGCCAGCAGTTCCCCCGAGGGGAGCTCCTACAATGAGCAGTTCTTC
13	TRBD2	TRBJ2-1	many	TRBV7-6	CASSSGLDNEQFF	TGTGCCAGCAGCTCGGGACTAGACAATGAGCAGTTCTTC
15	TRBD1	TRBJ2-3	many	TRBV6-5	CASSYPTGGTDTQYF	TGTGCCAGCAGTTACCCGACAGGGGGAACAGATACGCAGTATTTT
11	NA	TRBJ2-1	NA	TRBV2	CASKGKFEQFF	TGTGCCAGCAAGGGGAAATTTGAGCAGTTCTTC
15	TRBD2	TRBJ2-3	NA	TRBV20-1	CSAAGLAGVTDTQYF	TGCAGTGCTGCGGGCCTAGCGGGGGTGACAGATACGCAGTATTTT
16	TRBD1	TRBJ1-1	NA	TRBV11-2	CASRPTGGGLNTEAFF	TGTGCCAGCAGACCGACAGGGGGGGGGCTGAACACTGAAGCTTTCTTT
13	NA	TRBJ2-7	few	TRBV29-1	CSVETDSSYEQYF	TGCAGCGTTGAGACGGACAGTTCGTACGAGCAGTACTTC
17	NA	TRBJ1-1	many	TRBV7-6	CASKSEGIGLGNTEAFF	TGTGCCAGCAAATCAGAGGGTATAGGGCTTGGGAACACTGAAGCTTTCTTT
14	NA	TRBJ2-1	NA	TRBV20-1	CSARTRQNYNEQFF	TGCAGTGCTAGAACACGACAGAACTACAATGAGCAGTTCTTC
13	NA	TRBJ2-7	NA	TRBV19	CASSPSEPYEQYF	TGTGCCAGTAGCCCAAGCGAGCCCTACGAGCAGTACTTC
16	NA	TRBJ2-2	NA	TRBV20-1	CSARDQTALNTGELFF	TGCAGTGCTAGAGATCAGACAGCCCTGAACACCGGGGAGCTGTTTTTT
15	NA	TRBJ1-1	few	TRBV28	CASEPLDGANTEAFF	TGTGCCAGTGAGCCCCTGGATGGGGCGAACACTGAAGCTTTCTTT
17	NA	TRBJ2-1	many	TRBV14	CASSQGWIIRLLDEQFF	TGTGCCAGCAGCCAAGGTTGGATTATCCGCCTCCTCGATGAGCAGTTCTTC
15	NA	TRBJ1-2	few	TRBV6-5	CASRDTTGLQDGYTF	TGTGCCAGCAGGGATACCACAGGACTACAAGATGGCTACACCTTC
15	TRBD2	TRBJ2-2	NA	TRBV4-2	CASSRGGRGTGELFF	TGTGCCAGCAGTAGGGGCGGGAGGGGGACCGGGGAGCTGTTTTTT
14	TRBD2	TRBJ2-7	many	TRBV6-6	CASEAAGVPYEQYF	TGTGCCAGCGAAGCGGCGGGGGTTCCCTACGAGCAGTACTTC
16	NA	TRBJ1-5	many	TRBV7-8	CASSLGVISGSQPQHF	TGTGCCAGCAGCTTAGGGGTTATATCGGGTAGTCAGCCCCAGCATTTT
15	TRBD2	TRBJ2-2	many	TRBV7-3	CASSALAGVPGELFF	TGTGCCAGCAGCGCACTAGCGGGAGTACCCGGGGAGCTGTTTTTT
18	TRBD1	TRBJ1-4	many	TRBV12-3/TRBV12-4	CASSLSRGRIATNEKLFF	TGTGCCAGCAGTTTGTCCAGGGGGCGAATTGCAACTAATGAAAAACTGTTTTTT
16	TRBD2	TRBJ2-3	many	TRBV19	CASQPWTSGSIDTQYF	TGTGCCAGCCAGCCCTGGACTAGCGGGAGTATAGATACGCAGTATTTT
16	NA	TRBJ2-6	NA	TRBV27	CASSLSPGGGANVLTF	TGTGCCAGCAGTTTATCCCCGGGTGGGGGGGCCAACGTCCTGACTTTC
14	NA	TRBJ2-1	few	TRBV18	CASSPLTVYNEQFF	TGTGCCAGCTCACCATTGACAGTTTACAATGAGCAGTTCTTC
15	TRBD1	TRBJ1-1	many	TRBV7-3	CASSPLAGGYNEAFF	TGTGCCAGCAGCCCCTTGGCAGGGGGGTACAATGAAGCTTTCTTT
16	NA	TRBJ1-4	NA	TRBV5-1	CASSEGMGHINEKLFF	TGCGCCAGCAGCGAGGGAATGGGACACATTAATGAAAAACTGTTTTTT
16	NA	TRBJ1-2	few	TRBV13	CASSTFLLTGVYGYTF	TGTGCCAGCAGCACTTTTTTACTAACCGGGGTCTATGGCTACACCTTC
16	TRBD1	TRBJ2-5	NA	TRBV15	CATGKSATGGGKTQYF	TGTGCCACCGGAAAGAGCGCGACAGGGGGCGGAAAGACCCAGTACTTC
16	TRBD2	TRBJ2-5	few	TRBV9	CASSVGGAGEGETQYF	TGTGCCAGCAGCGTAGGCGGAGCGGGGGAGGGAGAGACCCAGTACTTC
14	NA	TRBJ1-1	NA	TRBV9	CASSALGPNTEAFF	TGTGCCAGCAGCGCCCTTGGACCGAACACTGAAGCTTTCTTT
13	NA	TRBJ2-7	few	TRBV19	CASSIDMDLDRHF	TGTGCCAGTAGTATAGATATGGACCTGGACCGTCACTTC
15	TRBD2	TRBJ2-5	many	TRBV19	CASSIGAGSRETQYF	TGTGCCAGTAGTATAGGAGCGGGAAGTCGAGAGACCCAGTACTTC
12	NA	TRBJ1-5	few	TRBV10-3	CAISDSLQPQHF	TGTGCCATCAGTGATAGTCTCCAGCCCCAGCATTTT
12	NA	TRBJ2-1	many	TRBV4-2	CASSPYGYEQFF	TGTGCCAGCAGCCCCTATGGGTATGAGCAGTTCTTC